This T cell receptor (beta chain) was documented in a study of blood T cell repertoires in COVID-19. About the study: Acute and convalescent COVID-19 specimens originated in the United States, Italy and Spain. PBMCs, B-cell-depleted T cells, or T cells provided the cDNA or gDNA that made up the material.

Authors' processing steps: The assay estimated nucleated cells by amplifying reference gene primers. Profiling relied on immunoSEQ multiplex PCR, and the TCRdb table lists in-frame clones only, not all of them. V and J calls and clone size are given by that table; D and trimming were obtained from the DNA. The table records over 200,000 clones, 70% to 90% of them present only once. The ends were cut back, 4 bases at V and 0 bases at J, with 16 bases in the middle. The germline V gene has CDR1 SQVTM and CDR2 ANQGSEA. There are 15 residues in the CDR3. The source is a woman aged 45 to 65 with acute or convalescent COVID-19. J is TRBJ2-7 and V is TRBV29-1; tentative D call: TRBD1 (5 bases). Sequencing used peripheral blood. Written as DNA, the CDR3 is TGCAGCGTTGCGGGTGGGGCGGTGAGCTCCTACGAGCAGTACTTC. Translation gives CSVAGGAVSSYEQYF.